The rows below give T cell receptor beta chains drawn from one sample of a study of cytomegalovirus exposure and HLA in healthy donors. Sequencing was performed with immunoSEQ multiplex PCR; in TCRdb, only in-frame clones are kept and a portion is missing. Counted here are tens of thousands of clones, 94% occurring once; the ten biggest clones make up about 1.4%. Sequencing used PBMCs. Receptor source: a man in his late teens or twenties in good health and CMV-seropositive. Each CDR3 is given with its conserved first and last residue. Fields, in order: V gene, clone size, D gene, J gene, CDR3 protein, CDR3 DNA. The D gene is left open where the match is weak. Some rows mark clone size as missing; the rest say once, few, many or name a class of expanded clone.

>TRBV19|-|TRBD1|TRBJ2-3
CATSQRDRFTDTQYF
TGTGCCACCAGCCAACGGGACAGATTCACAGATACGCAGTATTTT
>TRBV27|-|-|TRBJ2-5
CATHKGETQYF
TGTGCCACCCACAAGGGGGAGACCCAGTACTTC
>TRBV7-9|once|TRBD1|TRBJ1-6
CAYRDREKSPLHF
TGTGCATATAGGGACAGGGAAAAATCACCCCTCCACTTT
>TRBV28|-|TRBD1|TRBJ1-2
CASSLWEVAGGLDNYGYTF
TGTGCCAGCAGTTTATGGGAGGTGGCAGGGGGGCTAGATAACTATGGCTACACCTTC
>TRBV4-1|-|-|TRBJ1-6
CASSQEVRSPLHF
TGCGCCAGCAGCCAAGAAGTGAGATCACCCCTCCACTTT
>TRBV5-1|-|-|TRBJ2-1
CASTPRPSAWDNEQFF
TGCGCCAGCACCCCGCGACCTAGCGCCTGGGACAATGAGCAGTTCTTC
>TRBV5-6|-|-|TRBJ2-1
CASSLYAYEYNEQFF
TGTGCCAGCAGCTTGTATGCGTATGAATACAATGAGCAGTTCTTC
>TRBV13|once|TRBD2|TRBJ2-7
CASSFSLGAGGTYEQYF
TGTGCCAGCAGCTTCTCCCTAGGGGCGGGAGGGACCTACGAGCAGTACTTC
>TRBV28|-|-|TRBJ2-3
CASSLPTEDTQYF
TGTGCCAGCAGTTTACCCACTGAAGATACGCAGTATTTT
>TRBV2|-|-|TRBJ1-2
CASRDGFPSNYGYTF
TGTGCCAGCAGAGACGGGTTCCCATCTAACTATGGCTACACCTTC
>TRBV30|-|TRBD1|TRBJ1-4
CAWTWPRGHEKLFF
TGTGCCTGGACCTGGCCCAGGGGGCATGAAAAACTGTTTTTT
>TRBV12-5|-|-|TRBJ1-1
CASGNRKNTEAFF
TGTGCTAGTGGCAACAGGAAGAACACTGAAGCTTTCTTT
>TRBV9|-|-|TRBJ1-5
CASSPSGDGNQPQHF
TGTGCCAGCAGCCCCTCCGGAGATGGCAATCAGCCCCAGCATTTT
>TRBV19|-|TRBD1|TRBJ2-2
CARRQGSSTGELFF
TGTGCCAGAAGACAGGGATCTAGCACCGGGGAGCTGTTTTTT
>TRBV23-1|-|-|TRBJ1-4
CASSQSGEGFDEKLFF
TGCGCCAGCAGTCAATCGGGGGAGGGATTTGATGAAAAACTGTTTTTT
>TRBV2|few|TRBD2|TRBJ2-1
CASSYSGGQYNEQFF
TGTGCCAGCAGTTATAGCGGGGGGCAATACAATGAGCAGTTCTTC
>TRBV5-5|-|TRBD1|TRBJ2-7
CASSLFGTGGFEQYF
TGTGCCAGCAGCTTGTTTGGGACAGGGGGCTTCGAGCAGTACTTC
>TRBV6-1|-|-|TRBJ1-3
CASKQASGNTIYF
TGTGCCAGCAAGCAGGCCTCTGGAAACACCATATATTTT
>TRBV19|-|-|TRBJ1-1
CASSIGVSTEAFF
TGTGCCAGTAGTATAGGAGTCTCCACTGAAGCTTTCTTT
>TRBV5-6|-|-|TRBJ2-7
CASSLGVQGLREQYF
TGTGCCAGCAGCTTGGGGGTGCAGGGGCTTCGCGAGCAGTACTTC
>TRBV11-2|-|-|TRBJ2-2
CASRPRTGELFF
TGTGCCAGCAGGCCACGGACCGGGGAGCTGTTTTTT
>TRBV19|-|-|TRBJ1-5
CASKTGSLKGNQPQHF
TGTGCCAGTAAAACCGGGTCCCTAAAGGGCAATCAGCCCCAGCATTTT
>TRBV4-2|-|-|TRBJ2-2
CASSQDGGYVTGELFF
TGTGCCAGCAGCCAAGATGGAGGGTATGTGACCGGGGAGCTGTTTTTT
>TRBV18|-|TRBD2|TRBJ2-7
CASSSSGSYEQYF
TGTGCCAGCTCTTCTAGCGGGAGCTACGAGCAGTACTTC
>TRBV27|-|TRBD1|TRBJ2-1
CASSLADRGPLPYNEQFF
TGTGCCAGCAGTTTAGCAGACAGGGGTCCGCTCCCCTACAATGAGCAGTTCTTC
>TRBV4-1|-|-|TRBJ2-1
CASSLLTSSGNEQFF
TGCGCCAGCAGCCTGCTCACTAGCTCGGGCAATGAGCAGTTCTTC
>TRBV28|-|TRBD1|TRBJ2-7
CASSSTGTGSYEQYF
TGTGCCAGCAGTTCCACCGGGACAGGGTCCTACGAGCAGTACTTC
>TRBV6-1|-|TRBD1|TRBJ2-7
CASRGDRAPYEQYF
TGTGCCAGCAGAGGAGACAGGGCCCCCTACGAGCAGTACTTC
>TRBV4-1|-|TRBD2|TRBJ2-1
CASSRTSGGALNEQFF
TGCGCCAGCAGCCGAACTAGCGGGGGGGCCCTAAATGAGCAGTTCTTC
>TRBV5-4|-|TRBD1|TRBJ1-1
CASSLGVPRGQGVTEAFF
TGTGCCAGCAGCTTGGGAGTCCCCCGAGGACAGGGAGTTACTGAAGCTTTCTTT
>TRBV4-1|-|TRBD1|TRBJ1-4
CASSQGDRSTNEKLFF
TGCGCCAGCAGCCAAGGGGACAGATCAACTAATGAAAAACTGTTTTTT
>TRBV15|-|-|TRBJ2-5
CATSNGLAGTPETQYF
TGTGCCACCAGCAATGGTCTCGCAGGAACGCCAGAGACCCAGTACTTC
>TRBV7-6|-|-|TRBJ2-7
CASSPDGGPSYEQYF
TGTGCCAGCAGCCCGGACGGAGGTCCCTCCTACGAGCAGTACTTC
>TRBV7-8|-|TRBD1|TRBJ1-1
CASSPPMGQGKTEAFF
TGTGCCAGCAGCCCACCGATGGGACAGGGAAAGACTGAAGCTTTCTTT
>TRBV10-3|-|-|TRBJ2-6
CAISEPRGRADSGANVLTF
TGTGCCATCAGTGAGCCAAGGGGCAGAGCCGACTCTGGGGCCAACGTCCTGACTTTC
>TRBV6-1|-|TRBD1|TRBJ1-1
CASSRGQTNTEAFF
TGTGCCAGCAGTAGGGGGCAGACTAACACTGAAGCTTTCTTT
>TRBV29-1|once|-|TRBJ2-2
CSVGGEGAGTGELFF
TGCAGCGTTGGTGGTGAGGGAGCGGGCACCGGGGAGCTGTTTTTT
>TRBV11-2|-|-|TRBJ2-7
CASSLKTGGNAWEQYF
TGTGCCAGCAGCTTAAAGACTGGCGGGAACGCTTGGGAGCAGTACTTC
>TRBV9|-|-|TRBJ1-2
CASSTDRSYGYTF
TGTGCCAGCAGCACGGACAGATCCTATGGCTACACCTTC
>TRBV9|-|-|TRBJ2-3
CASSVVSGMADTQYF
TGTGCCAGCAGCGTAGTTTCAGGGATGGCAGATACGCAGTATTTT
>TRBV5-1|-|-|TRBJ2-6
CASRGDSSGANVLTF
TGCGCCAGCAGAGGTGACAGTTCGGGGGCCAACGTCCTGACTTTC
>TRBV28|-|-|TRBJ2-7
CASRHYRDPYYEQYF
TGTGCCAGCAGACATTACAGGGACCCCTACTACGAGCAGTACTTC
>TRBV6-4|-|TRBD1|TRBJ1-2
CASSEQGAGGYTF
TGTGCCAGCAGTGAGCAGGGGGCGGGCGGCTACACCTTC
>TRBV7-3|-|-|TRBJ2-1
CASSPIQSTYNEQFF
TGTGCCAGCAGCCCTATCCAATCCACCTACAATGAGCAGTTCTTC
>TRBV6-5|-|-|TRBJ1-2
CASRGRGDGYTF
TGTGCCAGCAGGGGGAGGGGAGATGGCTACACCTTC
>TRBV19|-|TRBD1|TRBJ2-3
CASTPRTGSTDTQYF
TGTGCCAGTACCCCCAGGACAGGGAGCACAGATACGCAGTATTTT
>TRBV25-1|-|TRBD1|TRBJ2-1
CASSDLDRGSGEQFF
TGTGCCAGCAGTGATTTGGACAGGGGTTCTGGGGAGCAGTTCTTC
>TRBV2|-|TRBD1|TRBJ2-7
CASQTGSYEQYF
TGTGCCAGCCAGACAGGGTCCTACGAGCAGTACTTC